This note documents a single T cell receptor beta chain sequence. There is no known antigen for this receptor. No base quality information exists; no much larger clone differs at one position. The trial excluded patients who had a history of autoimmune disease or were on systemic immunosuppression. Peripheral blood for TCR sequencing was collected from all dose cohorts at baseline, on cycle 4 day 1, and on cycle 7 day 1. Samples came from an open-label, multicenter, first-in-human phase I dose-escalation trial of ivuxolimab. The trial enrolled adults with locally advanced or metastatic head and neck squamous cell, hepatocellular, melanoma or renal cell carcinoma. Before TCR sequencing, CD4+ and CD8+ T cells were separately sorted from peripheral blood. From cysteine to phenylalanine, the CDR3 is 15 amino acids long. The read is trimmed to its CDR3 DNA, 45 bases read in frame from base 1. A distance of 10 bases separates the germline ends of V and J, which lose 4 bases and 0 bases respectively. As encoded in the germline V gene (reference sequence), CDR1 is LNHDA while CDR2 is SQIVND.

This specimen belongs to a study of OX40 agonist ivuxolimab in advanced cancers. For context, the study as a whole: Ivuxolimab, which targeted the costimulatory receptor OX40 (CD134), was an agonistic, fully human IgG2 monoclonal antibody. Partial responses were achieved by three dose-escalation patients, of whom one had hepatocellular carcinoma and two had cutaneous melanoma. The paper covers the monotherapy dose-escalation part of the phase I ivuxolimab trial, which included N ≈ 50 patients. Intravenous ivuxolimab was administered to patients every 2 weeks at six dose levels: 0.01, 0.1, 0.3, 1.5, 3 and 10 mg/kg. A male proportion of 75% to 85% and a mean age of approximately 61 years, ranging from 23 to 79, were recorded for the dose-escalation cohort. The purpose of peripheral TCRbeta sequencing was to test whether ivuxolimab changed TCR sequence diversity and led to clonal T-cell expansion. Patients were allowed to have had prior anti-PD-1, anti-PD-L1 or anti-CTLA-4 therapy, and roughly two fifths of the dose-escalation patients had been treated with checkpoint inhibitors. Among the roughly 54 dose-escalation patients, some 20 had hepatocellular carcinoma, 15 melanoma, 9 renal cell carcinoma and 9 head and neck cancer.

To sequence the TCRbeta CDR3 region, genomic DNA was isolated from the sorted cells. The immunoSEQ Assay was used to sequence the TCRbeta CDR3 regions. The immuneACCESS repertoire file appears here via TCRdb, limited to in-frame rearrangements. These files lack a portion of the clones; in checked studies, under half of the deficit traces to unresolved V genes, and the cause of the others is not known. Across this sample there are 25,000 to 35,000 clones, with 65% to 75% seen only once. The top ten constitute around 11% of the sample. Findings and caveats that apply to the study as a whole: In the 0.1-3.0 mg/kg groups, partial responders had among the lowest normalized peripheral clonal expansion, particularly in CD8+ T cells. Low levels of normalized T-cell clonal expansion were also seen in some nonresponding patients. Clonal expansion of both CD4+ and CD8+ blood T cells was observed from baseline to week 6 at doses 0.1 to 3.0 mg/kg. After ivuxolimab, more expanded clones were found on average in CD8+ T cells than in CD4+ T cells. Which antigens the clonally expanded peripheral T cells were specific for was not determined.

This clonotype was sampled from an adult with an advanced solid tumor such as melanoma, head and neck, liver or kidney cancer. The chain joins TRBV19 to TRBJ2-1; TRBD1 is a weak D gene call, 5 bases matching. This sample comprised CD4+ or CD8+ T cells sorted from blood, obtained in a trial of the OX40 agonist ivuxolimab. The CDR3 has the sequence CASSRQGRSYNEQFF. The bases are TGTGCCAGTAGTAGGCAGGGCCGCTCCTACAATGAGCAGTTCTTC.